The table lists the clone carrying this T cell receptor (beta chain) with a count of one. TCRdb keeps only in-frame clones here, not all; method: immunoSEQ multiplex PCR. In the table there are 200,000 to 250,000 clones, about 80% of which are singletons. The data were taken from a study of blood T cell repertoires in COVID-19. Study background: Samples came from the United States, Italy and Spain, spanning acute and convalescent COVID-19. T cells, B-cell-depleted T cells, or PBMCs supplied cDNA or gDNA.

The study recruited people aged 18 to 89 years across approximately 23 US areas. Assignment of participants to cohorts was predicated upon participant-reported clinical history. The CDR3 runs 18 residues. The receptor comes from a man in his 60s who had recovered from COVID-19. This chain joins TRBV21-1 and TRBJ1-4; TRBD1 was called by the table and not checked on the DNA. TRBV21-1 is shown as a pseudogene. The sample was PBMCs or T cells enriched from blood (not recorded which). CDR3 DNA: TGTGCCAGCAGCTCCCCCGGGACAGCCCAGATTCGGTATGAAAAACTGTTTTTT. Translation gives CASSSPGTAQIRYEKLFF.